The rows below give T cell receptor beta chains drawn from one sample of a study of blood T cell repertoires in COVID-19. Only in-frame clones appear in the TCRdb table, and some are missing; sequencing was by immunoSEQ multiplex PCR. The sample holds 260,000 or so clones, roughly 90% seen once. Material for sequencing was PBMCs or T cells enriched from blood (not recorded which). All receptors come from a woman in her 30s with acute COVID-19. Each CDR3 is given with its conserved first and last residue. D genes are given only for firm matches. A row's size may be missing; if present it is once, few, many or a size class.

v_gene	d_gene	abundance	j_gene	CDR3nt	CDR3aa
TRBV7-9	TRBD1	few	TRBJ1-3	TGTGCCAGCAGCCCACCCTCGGACAGGCCTTTCTCTGGAAACACCATATATTTT	CASSPPSDRPFSGNTIYF
TRBV7-2	NA	NA	TRBJ1-3	TGTGCCAGCAGCTTAGATGTGACACTTGGAAACACCATATATTTT	CASSLDVTLGNTIYF
TRBV27	NA	NA	TRBJ1-1	TGTGCCAGCAGTTTACTAGGATGGAACACTGAAGCTTTCTTT	CASSLLGWNTEAFF
TRBV28	NA	NA	TRBJ2-7	TGTGCCAGCACCCCCTCGGGGTTTGGGTCCTACGAGCAGTACTTC	CASTPSGFGSYEQYF
TRBV10-3	TRBD2	NA	TRBJ2-7	TGTGCCATCAGTCTAGCGGGGGGTCCGCCCCACGAGCAGTACTTC	CAISLAGGPPHEQYF
TRBV6-2/TRBV6-3	TRBD1	NA	TRBJ1-1	TGTGCCAGCACCCCAGGGGGCGCAGCTTTCTTT	CASTPGGAAFF
TRBV10-2	TRBD1	NA	TRBJ2-2	TGCGCCAGCGCCGACCCACGGACAGGGGGCGTCACTGGGGAGCTGTTTTTT	CASADPRTGGVTGELFF
TRBV5-1	TRBD1	NA	TRBJ1-2	TGCGCCAGCAGCTTCGGAACGACAGGGGCTGGTATTGGCTACACCTTC	CASSFGTTGAGIGYTF
TRBV7-2	NA	NA	TRBJ1-4	TGTGCCAGCAGCTTAGGGCGGAGTAATGAAAAACTGTTTTTT	CASSLGRSNEKLFF
TRBV27	TRBD2	NA	TRBJ2-7	TGTGCCAGCAGTTCGGGGGGATCCTACGAGCAGTACTTC	CASSSGGSYEQYF
TRBV2	NA	NA	TRBJ1-1	TGTGCCAGCAGTGATCCGGGACAACTTTTGAACACTGAAGCTTTCTTT	CASSDPGQLLNTEAFF
TRBV29-1	NA	NA	TRBJ1-2	TGCAGCGCCAGTACCCCAGGGGCGTATGGCTACACCTTC	CSASTPGAYGYTF
TRBV4-3	TRBD1	NA	TRBJ2-2	TGCGCCAGCAGCCAAGATAGGGGGACAGGAGGGTCCGGGGAGCTGTTTTTT	CASSQDRGTGGSGELFF
TRBV30	NA	NA	TRBJ2-7	TGTGCCTGGAGTGTACAAGGGAGTTCGTCTGTCTACGAGCAGTACTTC	CAWSVQGSSSVYEQYF
TRBV6-5	TRBD1	NA	TRBJ1-5	TGTGCCAGCAGTAACCGGGGACAGGGATATCAGCCCCAGCATTTT	CASSNRGQGYQPQHF
TRBV10-3	NA	NA	TRBJ1-5	TGTGCCATCAGTGTAGAAGAGAATCAGCCCCAGCATTTT	CAISVEENQPQHF
TRBV6-5	NA	NA	TRBJ1-1	TGTGCCAGCAGGATGTCCTACCTAATCCCCCCTGAAGCTTTCTTT	CASRMSYLIPPEAFF
TRBV6-2/TRBV6-3	NA	NA	TRBJ2-7	TGTGCCAGCAGTTACGCCCGACTAGTCCACGAGCAGTACTTC	CASSYARLVHEQYF
TRBV19	NA	NA	TRBJ1-5	TGTGCCACCCTTGCCCTTACCGGTAGCAATCAGCCCCAGCATTTT	CATLALTGSNQPQHF
TRBV11-2	NA	NA	TRBJ1-5	TGTGCCAGCAGCTTAGGGACAACTTACAATCAGCCCCAGCATTTT	CASSLGTTYNQPQHF
TRBV27	NA	once	TRBJ1-5	TGTGCCAGCAGTTTTGGGCAAGGCCAGCCCCAGCATTTT	CASSFGQGQPQHF
TRBV14	NA	NA	TRBJ1-1	TGTGCCAGCAGCCAAGATGTAGGCAGTGGGAGGGGAAACACTGAAGCTTTCTTT	CASSQDVGSGRGNTEAFF
TRBV25-1	TRBD1	NA	TRBJ1-1	TGTGCCAGCAGTGATTGGACAGGGAGGGCTTTCTTT	CASSDWTGRAFF
TRBV29-1	TRBD1	NA	TRBJ2-6	TGCAGCGTTGGCGACAGGGCTGGGGCCAACGTCCTGACTTTC	CSVGDRAGANVLTF